The 28 T cell receptor beta chains reported below all come from one sample, sequenced in a study of prognosis after radiotherapy for stage I lung cancer. The authors amplified TCR beta CDR3 from genomic DNA using two-round multiplex PCR. Round one of PCR was performed, and it used primers specific to each TRBV and TRBJ gene. A single record per CDR3 protein comes from TCRdb applying MiXCR to the multiplex PCR reads. The top ten clones hold 55% to 65% of a sample with 20,000 to 25,000 distinct CDR3 sequences, about 34% of them seen once. The sequences come from PBMCs, collected before or after stereotactic body radiation therapy (not recorded which). These TCRs come from a donor aged 50 or older with non-small cell lung cancer.

This clonotype was seen ten or more times. The rearrangement links TRBV9 to TRBJ2-1, with 9 bases fitting TRBD2. Germline V lookup: CDR1 SGDLS, CDR2 YYNGEE. The CDR3 covers 16 residues. After removal of 3 bases from V and 2 bases from J, the junction contained 6 bases not matched to a gene. For the CDR3, the DNA is TGTGCCAGCAGCGGAAAACTAGCGGGCCCCTACAATGAGCAGTTCTTC. Residues: CASSGKLAGPYNEQFF.

The chain joins TRBV6-2 or TRBV6-3 to TRBJ1-2, with D possibly TRBD1 on 5 matching bases. Germline V gene sequence: CDR1 MNHEY, CDR2 SVGEGT. This CDR3 is 18 amino acids long. Trimming shortened V by 6 bases and J by 2 bases, and 25 bases separated the two germline ends. The CDR3 region is CASRNGDKGHFSNYGYTF. CDR3 nucleotides: TGTGCCAGCAGGAATGGAGACAAGGGGCATTTTTCAAACTATGGCTACACCTTC.

The table lists this clonotype with many counts. V and J are TRBV6-1 and TRBJ2-3, with 8 positions matching TRBD2. CDR1 and CDR2 (germline): MNHNS, SASEGT. V lost 4 bases to trimming and J lost 14 bases; unmatched junction nucleotides: 11. The CDR3 sequence is 13 residues long. CDR3 region: CASSGGTRGQRYF. The CDR3 DNA reads TGTGCCAGCAGTGGCGGGACTAGAGGACAGAGGTATTTT.

This clonotype was detected many times. The V call is TRBV13, the J call TRBJ1-1; D gene unclear. Between the trimmed V and J ends, which lost 4 bases and 1 base, there was a span of 4 bases. This CDR3 region has 12 residues. Germline V gives CDR1 PRHDT, CDR2 FYEKMQ (reference sequence). CDR3 residues: CASSSGNTEAFF. The CDR3 bases are TGTGCCAGCAGCTCCGGGAACACTGAAGCTTTCTTT.

This clonotype was seen many times. V gene TRBV5-1 combines with J gene TRBJ2-7; 12 positions agree with TRBD2. In germline, CDR1 is SGHRS, CDR2 YFSETQ. There are 15 residues in the CDR3. The V segment lost 0 bases and the J segment 4 bases; nucleotides outside the gene matches: 2. CDR3 sequence (DNA): TGCGCCAGCAGCTTGGCCGGGACTAGCGGGTACGAGCAGTACTTC. It translates to CASSLAGTSGYEQYF.

As concerns this clonotype: A single base separates this from a much larger clone, so it may be a read error. The chain has TRBV29-1 and TRBJ2-7; the D gene is possibly TRBD2 (5 bases). This CDR3 contains 11 residues. Germline CDR1 and CDR2: SQVTM and ANQGSEA. The CDR3 region has the DNA TGCAGCGCCCAAGTCGGGAACGAGCAGTGCTTC. Encoded protein: CSAQVGNEQCF.

Many counts were recorded for this clonotype. The rearrangement uses TRBV7-9 and TRBJ2-2; 8 bases agree with TRBD2. Germline CDR1 and CDR2: SEHNR and FQNEAQ (reference sequence). The CDR3 runs 15 residues. Germline trimming cut 2 bases from V and 6 bases from J; bases unmatched to any gene: 5. CDR3 coding DNA: TGTGCCAGCAGCTTAACCGGGGGGGAGTCCGGGGAGCTGTTTTTT. Translating gives CASSLTGGESGELFF.

The chain employs TRBV27 and TRBJ1-2, with 7 bases lining up with TRBD1. The CDR3 totals 16 residues. In germline, CDR1 is MNHEY, CDR2 SMNVEV (reference sequence). Germline trimming cut 0 bases from V and 4 bases from J; bases unmatched to any gene: 8. The CDR3 DNA is TGTGCCAGCAGTTTATCGATCAGGGGGGGGAGCTATGGCTACACCTTC. Amino acids: CASSLSIRGGSYGYTF.

This clonotype came up many times. The chain carries TRBV20-1 and TRBJ2-2; 11 nucleotides agree with TRBD1. In germline, CDR1 is DFQATT, CDR2 SNEGSKA (reference sequence). CDR3 length equals 19 residues. V was pared by 2 bases and J by 5 bases, with 16 bases of the junction left unmatched. The chain's CDR3 is CSARRPGQGARWNTGELFF. The CDR3 DNA reads TGCAGTGCTAGAAGGCCTGGACAGGGGGCGCGTTGGAATACCGGGGAGCTGTTTTTT.

This clonotype was seen at least ten times. V is TRBV20-1 and J is TRBJ2-3, with 10 bases aligning to TRBD2. CDR3 length: 12 amino acids. Germline-derived CDR1 and CDR2 are DFQATT and SNEGSKA (reference sequence). The CDR3 here is CRPERGGDTQYF. The CDR3 DNA is TGCAGGCCAGAGCGGGGGGGAGATACGCAGTATTTT.

This clonotype was counted ten times or more. This sequence joins TRBV27 and TRBJ1-6; TRBD1 aligns across 7 bases. This CDR3 is built from 16 residues. Germline CDR1 MNHEY, CDR2 SMNVEV (reference sequence). V shed 6 bases and J 10 bases; nucleotides not matched to a gene: 15. The CDR3 here is CASRLGVGGYRSPLHF. The CDR3 DNA is TGTGCCAGCAGGCTAGGGGTAGGGGGCTATCGCTCACCCCTCCACTTT.

For this clonotype: It differs at one base from a far larger clone, so likely a read error. The chain combines TRBV6-4 with TRBJ1-1; perhaps TRBD1 as D (6 bases). Looked up from germline, CDR1 is MRHNA and CDR2 is SNTAGT. The CDR3 extends over 14 amino acids. The V end was cut by 5 bases, the J end by 6 bases, with 16 bases between. The CDR3 sequence is CASSPHPYRAEAFF. The CDR3 bases are TGTGCCAGCAGTCCCCACCCTTACAGGGCTGAAGCTTTCTTT.

In its sample, this clonotype was seen many times. This chain links TRBV15 with TRBJ1-5; TRBD1 agrees at 8 bases. Losses at the gene ends were 5 bases for V and 7 bases for J; bases not matched to a gene: 4. Germline V gene data show CDR1 as LNHNV and CDR2 as YYDKDF (reference sequence). The CDR3 totals 13 residues. The CDR3 here is CATSQQGGQPQHF. CDR3 sequence (DNA): TGTGCCACCAGCCAACAGGGGGGACAGCCCCAGCATTTT.

In this sample, this clonotype turned up many times. The J gene is TRBJ1-2, the V gene TRBV25-1; D is undetermined. This CDR3 comprises 12 residues. V lost 3 bases and J lost 7, with 9 bases in between. Germline CDR1 reads MGHDK; CDR2 reads SYGVNS. CDR3 nucleotide sequence: TGTGCCAGCAGTGACCCAATTGTTGGCTACACCTTC. Translating it yields CASSDPIVGYTF.

This clonotype was seen only once. This rearrangement joins TRBV18 to TRBJ2-3; D perhaps matches TRBD2 (6 bases). The CDR3 is 14 amino acids. V lost 2 bases and J 3 bases, leaving 9 bases between the germline ends. Germline V gene data show CDR1 as KGHSH and CDR2 as LQKENI. The CDR3: CASSPREDTDTQYF. As DNA, the CDR3 is TGTGCCAGCTCACCAAGGGAGGATACAGATACGCAGTATTTT.

About this clonotype: Mismatch with germline at one junction end may stem from a read error. J is TRBJ2-1 and V is TRBV6-2 or TRBV6-3; the match to TRBD2 covers 8 bases. CDR1 is MNHEY and CDR2 is SVGEGT in the germline V gene. There are 16 residues in the CDR3. The CDR3 nucleotides are TGTGCCAGCAGTTCCCTCGTACTAGCGGACTACAATGAGCAGTTCTTT. This codes for CASSSLVLADYNEQFF.

A remark on this clonotype: Germline and junction disagree at one end, which may indicate a read error. This chain uses TRBV6-2 or TRBV6-3 with TRBJ2-1; TRBD2 is a possible D gene (5 bases). The CDR3 is 10 residues long. The V gene's germline CDR1 is MNHEY and CDR2 SVGEGT. CDR3 in DNA: TGTGCCAGCAGTGAACTAGTTCCCCTCTTC. It translates to CASSELVPLF.

As regards this clonotype: Being one base from a much bigger clone, this may be a read error. V and J are TRBV28 and TRBJ2-7; possible D gene TRBD2, 6 bases. The CDR3 has 13 residues. Germline-derived CDR1 and CDR2 are MDHEN and SYDVKM. The V gene lost 7 bases and the J gene lost 0 bases, with 10 bases spanning the gap. Written as DNA, the CDR3 is TGTGCCAGCATGGGCGGGAACTCCTACGAGCAGTACTTC. This codes for CASMGGNSYEQYF.

V usage is TRBV7-6 and J usage is TRBJ2-1, with 10 bases identical to TRBD1. The V segment lost 5 bases and the J segment 5 bases; nucleotides outside the gene matches: 12. This CDR3 is 17 amino acids long. Germline V gene data show CDR1 as SGHVS and CDR2 as FNYEAQ. The CDR3: CASSEESGQGTHNEQFF. The DNA for the CDR3 is TGTGCCAGCAGCGAAGAGTCGGGACAGGGGACACACAATGAGCAGTTCTTC.

This clonotype appeared many times. The V call is TRBV24-1, the J call TRBJ2-3; D call uncertain. The V end lost 0 bases, the J end lost 6 bases, and 6 bases lay between the germline ends. The CDR3 has 13 residues. Looked up from germline, CDR1 is KGHDR and CDR2 is SFDVKD. The CDR3 protein is CATSDLQMDTQYF. The CDR3 DNA follows: TGTGCCACCAGTGATTTGCAAATGGATACGCAGTATTTT.

This clonotype was counted at least ten times. The V call is TRBV11-2, the J call TRBJ1-2, with 9 bases matching TRBD1. The CDR3 extends over 16 amino acids. The junction had 5 bases not matched to a gene; V was cut back by 0 bases and J by 3 bases. CDR1 and CDR2 (germline): SGHAT, FQNNGV. For the CDR3, the DNA is TGTGCCAGCAGCTTAGACGGGACAGGGAACTACTATGGCTACACCTTC. Its protein product is CASSLDGTGNYYGYTF.

This clonotype came up a few times. The CDR3 DNA reads TGCGCCAGCAGCCGGGACTTCGGCACTGAAGCTTTCTTT. Its translation is CASSRDFGTEAFF. The V and J genes are TRBV4-1 and TRBJ1-1; a weak D match, TRBD1 (5 bases). Germline values: CDR1 MGHRA, CDR2 YSYEKL. The CDR3 is made up of 13 amino acids. V was clipped by 4 bases and J by 4 bases, with 10 bases between them.

The table lists this clonotype with a few counts. The gene calls are TRBV5-5 and TRBJ2-1, with no clear D. Looked up from germline, CDR1 is SGHKS and CDR2 is YYEKEE (reference sequence). V lost 0 bases and J 6 bases, leaving 7 bases between the germline ends. This CDR3 has 13 amino acids. The CDR3 coding sequence is TGTGCCAGCAGCTTGGGGCCCCTCAATGAGCAGTTCTTC. It translates to CASSLGPLNEQFF.

Note on this clonotype: A read error may produce the germline difference seen at one junction end. The chain recombines TRBV6-1 with TRBJ2-1; TRBD2 is a possible D gene (7 bases). This CDR3 comprises 15 residues. CDR1 and CDR2 (germline): MNHNS, SASEGT. Here the CDR3 reads CDSRGGVAGQGEQFF. CDR3 in DNA: TGTGACAGCAGGGGCGGGGTAGCGGGCCAAGGTGAGCAGTTCTTC.

The V and J genes are TRBV10-3 and TRBJ2-1, with a weak D call TRBD2 (6 bases). CDR3 length equals 12 residues. V shed 6 bases and J shed 10 bases, with 13 bases lying between them. CDR1 and CDR2 from the germline V gene are ENHRY and SYGVKD. The CDR3 DNA follows: TGTGCCATCAGAGGACGGAGCGGGGAGCAGTTCTTC. Residues: CAIRGRSGEQFF.

By share, this clonotype ranks as medium-sized. J is TRBJ2-2 and V is TRBV19; D ambiguous. The V and J ends lost 5 bases and 6 bases respectively, with 7 bases between them. The CDR3 spans 12 residues. CDR1 and CDR2 from the germline V gene are LNHDA and SQIVND (reference sequence). The DNA of the CDR3 is TGTGCCAGTAGTGGAATTCCCGGGGAGCTGTTTTTT. Translation: CASSGIPGELFF.

This clonotype was picked up one time. A read error may be the cause here, since a much bigger clone is one base away. The CDR3 loop is CSVEGVAGRTTEAFF. In nucleotides, the CDR3 is TGCAGCGTTGAGGGGGTGGCAGGGAGAACCACTGAAGCTTTCTTT. The rearrangement uses TRBV29-1 and TRBJ1-1; weak D call: TRBD1 (5 bases). This CDR3 has 15 residues. CDR1 is SQVTM, CDR2 ANQGSEA, per germline. V was cut by 3 bases and J by 4 bases, with 18 bases left in between.

The chain carries TRBV7-2 and TRBJ2-2; D is tentatively TRBD1 or TRBD2 (5 bases each). The V gene lost 5 bases and the J gene lost 4 bases, with 20 bases spanning the gap. CDR1 is SGHTA and CDR2 is FQGNSA in the germline V gene. The CDR3 sequence is 17 residues long. The CDR3 DNA follows: TGTGCCAGCAGCCAAGCAGTCCACCGGGGCCTCACCGGGGAGCTGTTTTTT. Amino acid sequence: CASSQAVHRGLTGELFF.